This T cell receptor (beta chain) derives from a study of regulatory T cells in long-lasting Graves disease. Study-level points and caveats: Newly diagnosed disease favored TRBV20-1 and TRBJ2-1 over persistent disease. Persistent Graves' patients showed less TCR diversity than newly diagnosed patients showed. Patients with persistent disease shared 2,741 public clonotypes, outpacing the 900 to 1,000 shared by new patients.

A word on this clonotype: No antigen is known for it.

The time point: persistent/refractory GD, antithyroid drugs over 5 years with positive TRAb. PBMC RNA served as the TCR library source. Building the TCR beta libraries relied on iRepertoire HTBI primers, and CDR3 regions underwent Arm-PCR. MiXCR, run by TCRdb on the multiplex PCR reads, gives a single entry per CDR3 protein. The sample includes about 450,000 distinct CDR3 sequences, roughly a quarter seen only once; the top ten take roughly 28%. The germline V and J ends were trimmed by 6 bases and 1 base, with 15 bases remaining between them. The CDR3 runs to 15 residues. Germline lookup yields CDR1 MDHEN and CDR2 SYDVKM.

The sequence was collected from a female donor with Graves disease. Sequences were derived from peripheral blood mononuclear cells (PBMCs), sampled when the disease was refractory, from a patient treated with antithyroid drugs. The chain carries TRBV28 and TRBJ1-1, with D possibly matching TRBD1 (5 bases). The CDR3 loop is CASRIATVKNTEAFF. The CDR3, as DNA: TGTGCCAGCAGAATAGCGACAGTGAAGAACACTGAAGCTTTCTTT.